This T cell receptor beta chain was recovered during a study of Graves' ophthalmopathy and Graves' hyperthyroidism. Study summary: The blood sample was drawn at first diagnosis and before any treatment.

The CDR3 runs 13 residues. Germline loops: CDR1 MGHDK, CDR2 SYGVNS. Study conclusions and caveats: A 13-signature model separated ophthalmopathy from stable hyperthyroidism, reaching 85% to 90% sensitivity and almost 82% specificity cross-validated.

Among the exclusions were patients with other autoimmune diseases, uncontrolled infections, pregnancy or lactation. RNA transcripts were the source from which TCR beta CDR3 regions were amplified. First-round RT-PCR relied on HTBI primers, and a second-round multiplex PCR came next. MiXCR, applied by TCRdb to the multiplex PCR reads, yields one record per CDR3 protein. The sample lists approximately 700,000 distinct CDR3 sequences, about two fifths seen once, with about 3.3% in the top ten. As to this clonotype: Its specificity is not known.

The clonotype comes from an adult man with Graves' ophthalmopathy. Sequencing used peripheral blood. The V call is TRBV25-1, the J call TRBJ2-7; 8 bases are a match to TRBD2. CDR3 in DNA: TGTGCTAGAGGAGCGGGAGTCACCTACGAGCAGTACTTC. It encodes CARGAGVTYEQYF.